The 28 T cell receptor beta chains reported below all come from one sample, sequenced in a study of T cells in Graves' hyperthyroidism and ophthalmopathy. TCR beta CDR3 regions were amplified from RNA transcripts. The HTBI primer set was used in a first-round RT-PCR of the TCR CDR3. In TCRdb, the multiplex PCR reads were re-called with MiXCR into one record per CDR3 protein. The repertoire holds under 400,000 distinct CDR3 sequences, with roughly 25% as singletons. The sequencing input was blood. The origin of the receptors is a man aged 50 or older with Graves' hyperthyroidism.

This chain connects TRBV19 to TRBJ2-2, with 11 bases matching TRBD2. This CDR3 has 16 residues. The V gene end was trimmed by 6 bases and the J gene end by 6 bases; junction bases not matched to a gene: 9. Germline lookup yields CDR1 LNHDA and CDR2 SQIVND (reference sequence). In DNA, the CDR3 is TGTGCCAGTAGAATTGGACTAGCGGGCGATTCCGGGGAGCTGTTTTTT. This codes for CASRIGLAGDSGELFF.

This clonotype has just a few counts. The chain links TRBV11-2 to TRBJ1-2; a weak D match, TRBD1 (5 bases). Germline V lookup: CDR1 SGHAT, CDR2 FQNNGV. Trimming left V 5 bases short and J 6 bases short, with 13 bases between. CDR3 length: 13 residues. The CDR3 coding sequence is TGTGCCAGCAGCAACGGCTGGGGCGATGGCTACACCTTC. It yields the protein CASSNGWGDGYTF.

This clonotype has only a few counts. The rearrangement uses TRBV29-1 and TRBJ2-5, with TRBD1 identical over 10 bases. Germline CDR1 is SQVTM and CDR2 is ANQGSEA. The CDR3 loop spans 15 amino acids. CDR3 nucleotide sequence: TGCAGTACACCCCCGGGGACAGGGGCCGAAGAGACCCAGTACTTC. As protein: CSTPPGTGAEETQYF.

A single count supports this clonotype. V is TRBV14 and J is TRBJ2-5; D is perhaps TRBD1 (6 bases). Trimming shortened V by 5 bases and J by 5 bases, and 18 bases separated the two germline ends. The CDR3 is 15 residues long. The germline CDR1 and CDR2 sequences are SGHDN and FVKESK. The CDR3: CASSLPGQLGETQYF. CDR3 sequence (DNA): TGTGCCAGCAGCTTACCGGGACAACTAGGGGAGACCCAGTACTTC.

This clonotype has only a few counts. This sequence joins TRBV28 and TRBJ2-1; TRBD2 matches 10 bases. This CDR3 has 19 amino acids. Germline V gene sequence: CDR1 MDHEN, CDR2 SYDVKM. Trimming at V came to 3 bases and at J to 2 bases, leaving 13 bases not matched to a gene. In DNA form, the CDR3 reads TGTGCCAGCAGTTTGGGGACGGCTACTAGCGGGGTTACCTACAATGAGCAGTTCTTC. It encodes CASSLGTATSGVTYNEQFF.

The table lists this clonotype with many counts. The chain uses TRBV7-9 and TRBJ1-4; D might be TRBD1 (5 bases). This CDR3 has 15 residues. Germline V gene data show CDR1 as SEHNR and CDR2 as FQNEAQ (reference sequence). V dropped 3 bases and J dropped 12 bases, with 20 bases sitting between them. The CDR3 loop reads CASSLTGTGTLELFF. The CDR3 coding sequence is TGTGCCAGCAGCTTGACGGGGACCGGGACGTTGGAACTGTTTTTT.

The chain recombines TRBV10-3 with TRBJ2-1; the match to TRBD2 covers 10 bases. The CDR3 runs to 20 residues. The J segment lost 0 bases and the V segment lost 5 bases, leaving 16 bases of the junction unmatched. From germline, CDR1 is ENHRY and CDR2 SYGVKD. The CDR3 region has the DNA TGTGCCATCAGTTTCCCGGGGGCTAGCGGGAGCAAGAGCTCCTACAATGAGCAGTTCTTC. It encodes CAISFPGASGSKSSYNEQFF.

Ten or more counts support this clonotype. The CDR3 spells CASSSRLAGGNEQFF. CDR3 DNA sequence: TGTGCCAGCAGCTCCCGACTAGCGGGAGGGAATGAGCAGTTCTTC. The gene calls are TRBV27 and TRBJ2-1; 14 bases match TRBD2. J gave up 7 bases and V 6 bases, and 5 bases lay outside the gene matches. The CDR3 consists of 15 residues. Germline assignment: CDR1 MNHEY and CDR2 SMNVEV (reference sequence).

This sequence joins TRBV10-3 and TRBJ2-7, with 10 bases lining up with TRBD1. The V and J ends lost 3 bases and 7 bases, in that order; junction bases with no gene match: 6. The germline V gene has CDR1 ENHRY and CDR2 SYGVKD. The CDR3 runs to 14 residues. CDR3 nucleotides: TGTGCCATCAGTGACGGGACAGGGGCCCTGGAGCAGTACTTC. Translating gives CAISDGTGALEQYF.

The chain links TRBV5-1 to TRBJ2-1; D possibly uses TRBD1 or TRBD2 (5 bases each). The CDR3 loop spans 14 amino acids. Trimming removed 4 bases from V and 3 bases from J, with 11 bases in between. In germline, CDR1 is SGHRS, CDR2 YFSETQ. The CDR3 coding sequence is TGCGCCAGCAGCCAATGGGACGACTACAATGAGCAGTTCTTC. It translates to CASSQWDDYNEQFF.

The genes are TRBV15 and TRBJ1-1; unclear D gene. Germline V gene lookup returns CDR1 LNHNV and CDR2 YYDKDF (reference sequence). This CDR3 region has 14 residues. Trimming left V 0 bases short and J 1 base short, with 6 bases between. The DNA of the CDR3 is TGTGCCACCAGCAGAGATCGAGGGAACACTGAAGCTTTCTTT. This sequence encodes CATSRDRGNTEAFF.

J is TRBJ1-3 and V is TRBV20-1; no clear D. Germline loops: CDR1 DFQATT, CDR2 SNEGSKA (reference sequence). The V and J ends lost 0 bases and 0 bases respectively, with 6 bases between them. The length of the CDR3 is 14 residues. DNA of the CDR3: TGCAGTGCTAGAGATTCGGGCTCTGGAAACACCATATATTTT. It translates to CSARDSGSGNTIYF.

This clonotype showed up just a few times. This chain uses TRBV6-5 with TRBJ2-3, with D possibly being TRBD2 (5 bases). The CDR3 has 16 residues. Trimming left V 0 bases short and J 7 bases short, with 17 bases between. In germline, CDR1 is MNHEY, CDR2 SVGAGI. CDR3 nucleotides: TGTGCCAGCAGTTACTCGAATAGCGCTTCCCAGAATACGCAGTATTTT. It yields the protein CASSYSNSASQNTQYF.

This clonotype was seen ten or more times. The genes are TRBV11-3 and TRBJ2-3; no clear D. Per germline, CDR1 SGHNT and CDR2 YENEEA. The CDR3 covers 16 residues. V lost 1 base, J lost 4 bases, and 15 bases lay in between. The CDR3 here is CASSLGISGGADTQYF. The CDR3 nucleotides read TGTGCCAGCAGCTTAGGGATTTCGGGCGGCGCAGATACGCAGTATTTT. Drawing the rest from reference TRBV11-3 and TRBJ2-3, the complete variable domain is EAGVVQSPRYKIIEKKQPVAFWCNPISGHNTLYWYLQNLGQGPELLIRYENEEAVDDSQLPKDRFSAERLKGVDSTLKIQPAELGDSAVYLCASSLGISGGADTQYFGPGTRLTVL.

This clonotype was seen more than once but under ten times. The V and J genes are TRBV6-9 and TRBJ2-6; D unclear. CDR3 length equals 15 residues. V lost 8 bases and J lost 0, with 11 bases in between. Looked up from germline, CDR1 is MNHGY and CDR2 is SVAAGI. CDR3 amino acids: CASRSMSSGANVLTF. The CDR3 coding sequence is TGTGCCAGCCGCTCGATGAGCTCTGGGGCCAACGTCCTGACTTTC.

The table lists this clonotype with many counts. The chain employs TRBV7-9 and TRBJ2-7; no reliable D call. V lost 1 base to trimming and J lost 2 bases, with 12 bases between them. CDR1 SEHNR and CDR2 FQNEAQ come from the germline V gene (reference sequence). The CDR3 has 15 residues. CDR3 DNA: TGTGCCAGCAGCTTAGGGACCTCCTCTACCTACGAGCAGTACTTC. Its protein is CASSLGTSSTYEQYF. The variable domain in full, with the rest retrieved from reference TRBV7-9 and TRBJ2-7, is DTGVSQNPRHKITKRGQNVTFRCDPISEHNRLYWYRQTLGQGPEFLTYFQNEAQLEKSRLLSDRFSAERPKGSFSTLEIQRTEQGDSAMYLCASSLGTSSTYEQYFGPGTRLTVT.

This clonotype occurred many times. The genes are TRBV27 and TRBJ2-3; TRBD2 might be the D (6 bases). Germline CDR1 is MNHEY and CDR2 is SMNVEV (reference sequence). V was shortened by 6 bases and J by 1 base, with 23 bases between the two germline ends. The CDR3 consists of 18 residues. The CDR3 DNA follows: TGTGCCAGCAGCCAACACCTTTCTAGCGAGTTCGGCACAGATACGCAGTATTTT. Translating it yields CASSQHLSSEFGTDTQYF.

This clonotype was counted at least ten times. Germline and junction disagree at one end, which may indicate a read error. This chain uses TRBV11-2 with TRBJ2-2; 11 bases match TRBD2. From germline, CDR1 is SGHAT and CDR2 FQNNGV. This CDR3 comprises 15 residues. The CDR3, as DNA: TGTGCCAGCAGCCAGACTAGCGGGAACCCCGGGGAGCTGTTTTTT. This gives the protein CASSQTSGNPGELFF.

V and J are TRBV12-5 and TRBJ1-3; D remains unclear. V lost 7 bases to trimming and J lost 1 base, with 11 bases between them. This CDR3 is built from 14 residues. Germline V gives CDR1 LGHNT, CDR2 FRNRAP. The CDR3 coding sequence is TGTGCTAGTGCCCTGGAGTTATCTGGAAACACCATATATTTT. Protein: CASALELSGNTIYF.

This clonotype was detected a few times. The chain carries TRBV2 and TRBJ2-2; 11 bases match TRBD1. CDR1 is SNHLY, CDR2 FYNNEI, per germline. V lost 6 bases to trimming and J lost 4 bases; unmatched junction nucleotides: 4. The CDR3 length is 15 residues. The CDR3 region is CASSPGTGGTGELFF. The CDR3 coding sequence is TGTGCCAGCAGCCCTGGGACAGGGGGCACCGGGGAGCTGTTTTTT.

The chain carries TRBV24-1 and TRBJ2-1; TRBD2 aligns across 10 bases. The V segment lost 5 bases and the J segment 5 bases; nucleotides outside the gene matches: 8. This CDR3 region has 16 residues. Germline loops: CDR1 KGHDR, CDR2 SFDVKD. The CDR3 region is CATSGRTSGSNNEQFF. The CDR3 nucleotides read TGTGCCACCAGTGGCCGGACTAGCGGTTCCAACAATGAGCAGTTCTTC.

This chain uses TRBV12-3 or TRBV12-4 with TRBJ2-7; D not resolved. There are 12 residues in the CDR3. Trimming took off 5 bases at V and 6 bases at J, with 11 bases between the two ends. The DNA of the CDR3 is TGTGCCAGCAGTAAAGAAGGGCTCGAGCAGTACTTC. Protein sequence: CASSKEGLEQYF.

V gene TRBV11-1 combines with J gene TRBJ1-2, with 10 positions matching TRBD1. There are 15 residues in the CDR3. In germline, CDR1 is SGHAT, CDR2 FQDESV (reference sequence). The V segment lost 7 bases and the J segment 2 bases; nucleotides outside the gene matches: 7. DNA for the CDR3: TGTGCCAGCAACGAAAGACAGGGGGCAAACTATGGCTACACCTTC. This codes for CASNERQGANYGYTF.

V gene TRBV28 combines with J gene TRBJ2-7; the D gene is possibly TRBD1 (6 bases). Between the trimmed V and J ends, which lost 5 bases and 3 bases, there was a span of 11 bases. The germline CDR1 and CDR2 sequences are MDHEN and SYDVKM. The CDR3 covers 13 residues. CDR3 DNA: TGTGCCAGCAGTAGGGGGATCGGCTACGAGCAGTACTTC. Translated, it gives CASSRGIGYEQYF.

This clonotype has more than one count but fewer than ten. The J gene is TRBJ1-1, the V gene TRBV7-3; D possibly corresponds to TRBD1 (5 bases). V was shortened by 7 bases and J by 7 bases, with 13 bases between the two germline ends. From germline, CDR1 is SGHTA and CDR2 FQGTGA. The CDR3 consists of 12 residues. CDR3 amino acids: CASTLGPSEAFF. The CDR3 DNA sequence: TGTGCCAGCACCCTGGGGCCCAGTGAAGCTTTCTTT.

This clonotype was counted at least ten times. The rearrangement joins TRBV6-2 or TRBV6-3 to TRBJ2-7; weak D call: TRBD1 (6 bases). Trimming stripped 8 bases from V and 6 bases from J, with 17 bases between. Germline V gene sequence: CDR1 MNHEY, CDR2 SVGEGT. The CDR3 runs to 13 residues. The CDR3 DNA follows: TGTGCCAGCGGGGTCTCAGGGGCTGTCGAGCAGTACTTC. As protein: CASGVSGAVEQYF.

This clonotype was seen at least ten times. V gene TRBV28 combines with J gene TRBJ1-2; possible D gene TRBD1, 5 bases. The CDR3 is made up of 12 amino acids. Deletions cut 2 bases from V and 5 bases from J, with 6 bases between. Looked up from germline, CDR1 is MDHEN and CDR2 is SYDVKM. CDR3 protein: CASSLPGYGYTF. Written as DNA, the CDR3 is TGTGCCAGCAGTTTACCAGGGTATGGCTACACCTTC.

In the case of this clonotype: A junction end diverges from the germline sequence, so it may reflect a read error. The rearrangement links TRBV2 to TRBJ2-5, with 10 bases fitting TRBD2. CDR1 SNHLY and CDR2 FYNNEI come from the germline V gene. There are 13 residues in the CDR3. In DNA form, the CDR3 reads TGTGCCGGACGGACTAGCGGCCGAGAGACCCAGTGCTTC. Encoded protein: CAGRTSGRETQCF.